The 24 T cell receptor beta chains listed next were all sequenced from one sample in a study of T cell repertoires in cytomegalovirus infection. Each CDR3 protein is one row after TCRdb ran MiXCR on the reads. Of about 450,000 distinct CDR3 sequences listed, under 40% are singletons. The specimen sequenced was PBMCs. The receptor source for this set is a human donor in good health (CMV status not recorded). Some clones in this sample may be carry-over from other donors' samples.

This clonotype was observed at least ten times. This sequence joins TRBV7-8 and TRBJ1-4, with a tentative D call TRBD1 (5 bases). V shed 4 bases and J shed 6 bases, with 12 bases lying between them. The CDR3 contains 14 residues. Looked up from germline, CDR1 is SGHVS and CDR2 is FQNEAQ. This CDR3 reads CASSYRKGHEKLFF. The CDR3 bases are TGTGCCAGCAGCTATCGTAAGGGACATGAAAAACTGTTTTTT.

This clonotype was found a few times. The V gene is TRBV7-9, the J gene TRBJ2-6, with 7 positions matching TRBD1. Germline CDR1 is SEHNR and CDR2 is FQNEAQ (reference sequence). Trimming took 4 bases from V and 3 from J; bases not matched to a gene: 12. This CDR3 has 18 residues. CDR3 region: CASSSQGPLSGGANVLTF. Here the CDR3 DNA reads TGTGCCAGCAGCTCACAGGGGCCCCTCAGCGGTGGGGCCAACGTCCTGACTTTC.

The chain uses TRBV6-6 and TRBJ2-7, with D perhaps TRBD2 (5 bases). The CDR3 is 15 amino acids. Trimming shortened V by 6 bases and J by 3 bases, and 18 bases separated the two germline ends. Germline CDR1 is MNHNY and CDR2 is SVGAGI (reference sequence). CDR3 sequence reads: CASSLPGSQSYEQYF. The CDR3 DNA follows: TGTGCCAGCAGCCTCCCGGGATCTCAAAGCTACGAGCAGTACTTC.

Points on this clonotype: One end of the junction is discordant with germline, which a read error may explain. This rearrangement joins TRBV19 to TRBJ2-1; 7 bases are shared with TRBD2. The CDR3 contains 16 residues. CDR1 is LNHDA and CDR2 is SQIVND in the germline V gene (reference sequence). CDR3 protein: CASSIVWAGEDDEQLF. CDR3 bases: TGTGCCAGTAGTATCGTGTGGGCGGGGGAGGACGATGAGCAGTTGTTC.

The sample holds one count of this clonotype. The chain recombines TRBV20-1 with TRBJ2-7, with D perhaps TRBD1 (5 bases). Germline CDR1 DFQATT, CDR2 SNEGSKA (reference sequence). V lost 3 bases to trimming and J lost 3 bases, with 9 bases between them. The CDR3 totals 12 residues. DNA for the CDR3: TGCAGTGCTAGGCAGGGTATCTACGAGCAGTACTTC. Its translation is CSARQGIYEQYF.

The chain joins TRBV19 to TRBJ2-1; 7 bases map to TRBD1. This CDR3 region has 12 residues. Germline CDR1 and CDR2: LNHDA and SQIVND (reference sequence). The V and J ends lost 8 bases and 9 bases, in that order; junction bases with no gene match: 7. This CDR3 reads CASCVRGSEQFF. CDR3 nucleotide sequence: TGTGCCAGTTGTGTCAGGGGGAGTGAGCAGTTCTTC. The full variable domain, in which reference TRBV19 and TRBJ2-1 provide the parts outside the CDR3, is DGGITQSPKYLFRKEGQNVTLSCEQNLNHDAMYWYRQDPGQGLRLIYYSQIVNDFQKGDIAEGYSVSREKKESFPLTVTSAQKNPTAFYLCASCVRGSEQFFGPGTRLTVL.

There are a few counts of this clonotype. The chain combines TRBV20-1 with TRBJ2-2, with D perhaps being TRBD1 or TRBD2 (6 bases each). This CDR3 is built from 19 residues. CDR1 is DFQATT and CDR2 is SNEGSKA in the germline V gene (reference sequence). Trimming took off 3 bases at V and 1 base at J, with 24 bases between the two ends. The CDR3 region is CSASQTLGGQKMNTGELFF. DNA for the CDR3: TGCAGTGCTAGCCAGACGTTGGGGGGCCAAAAAATGAACACCGGGGAGCTGTTTTTT.

The V and J genes are TRBV4-1 and TRBJ1-2, with TRBD1 as a possible D gene (6 bases). The CDR3 runs to 15 residues. The V gene's germline CDR1 is MGHRA and CDR2 YSYEKL. Trimming removed 1 base at V and 7 bases at J, with 16 bases between. The CDR3 sequence: CASSQGSLQGFGYTF. For the CDR3, the DNA is TGCGCCAGCAGCCAAGGCTCCTTACAGGGCTTTGGCTACACCTTC.

Of note for this clonotype: In this CDR3 the conserved last residue, phenylalanine or tryptophan, is missing, so a read error is likely. This rearrangement joins TRBV5-6 to TRBJ2-1; 8 bases are shared with TRBD1. Germline loops: CDR1 SGHDT, CDR2 YYEEEE. V gave up 4 bases and J gave up 7 bases; unmatched junction bases: 7. The CDR3 has 14 residues. DNA for the CDR3: TGTGCCAGCAGCATTGGACAGGGCCGGAATGAGCAGTTCTTA. This sequence encodes CASSIGQGRNEQFL.

This clonotype was seen at least ten times. This chain uses TRBV7-2 with TRBJ2-5; D is unresolved. The length of the CDR3 is 14 residues. Germline V gives CDR1 SGHTA, CDR2 FQGNSA. Trimming shortened V by 5 bases and J by 1 base, and 11 bases separated the two germline ends. CDR3 in DNA: TGTGCCAGCAGCCGAAACAGTGCCCAAGAGACCCAGTACTTC. Amino acids: CASSRNSAQETQYF.

This clonotype was counted a few times. The chain is built from TRBV7-6 and TRBJ1-1, with D uncertain. Looked up from germline, CDR1 is SGHVS and CDR2 is FNYEAQ. The germline V and J ends were trimmed by 3 bases and 0 bases, with 11 bases remaining between them. This CDR3 spans 15 amino acids. The CDR3 nucleotides are TGTGCCAGCAGCTTCTGGGGAGACATGAACACTGAAGCTTTCTTT. It specifies CASSFWGDMNTEAFF.

In this sample, this clonotype turned up a few times. This rearrangement joins TRBV6-6 to TRBJ1-2, with no clear D. This CDR3 spans 11 amino acids. Germline CDR1 and CDR2: MNHNY and SVGAGI (reference sequence). The ends were cut back, 8 bases at V and 6 bases at J, with 10 bases in the middle. The CDR3 nucleotides read TGTGCCAGCCAGCGCGGGGATGGCTACACCTTC. Translating gives CASQRGDGYTF.

This clonotype was picked up many times. V and J are TRBV12-3 or TRBV12-4 and TRBJ1-1; D uncertain. The CDR3 has 13 residues. V was trimmed by 4 bases and J by 4 bases, leaving 10 bases between them. DNA for the CDR3: TGTGCCAGCAGTTCGCTGGGCGGCACTGAAGCTTTCTTT. It is translated as CASSSLGGTEAFF.

V gene TRBV5-6 combines with J gene TRBJ2-3; D possibly uses TRBD1 or TRBD2 (5 bases each). The CDR3 sequence is 15 residues long. V lost 4 bases to trimming and J lost 0 bases, with 12 bases between them. The germline gives CDR1 SGHDT, CDR2 YYEEEE. CDR3 sequence: CASSPDGASTDTQYF. The CDR3 DNA sequence: TGTGCCAGCAGCCCGGACGGGGCTAGCACAGATACGCAGTATTTT.

This clonotype was counted at least ten times. The V and J genes are TRBV6-1 and TRBJ2-1; 8 bases are a match to TRBD2. The CDR3 is made up of 16 amino acids. From germline, CDR1 is MNHNS and CDR2 SASEGT. V shed 7 bases and J 2 bases; nucleotides not matched to a gene: 10. As DNA, the CDR3 is TGTGCCAGCACCGAATCCCACGGGGGGGCCTACAATGAGCAGTTCTTC. Its translation: CASTESHGGAYNEQFF.

This clonotype was seen many times. This chain uses TRBV6-5 with TRBJ2-3; 12 nucleotides match TRBD2. CDR3 length equals 16 residues. V trimming: 2 bases; J trimming: 5 bases; junction bases outside the gene matches: 5. Germline V gene lookup returns CDR1 MNHEY and CDR2 SVGAGI. DNA of the CDR3: TGTGCCAGCAGTTACATAGGACTAGCGGGGCGAGATACGCAGTATTTT. This encodes CASSYIGLAGRDTQYF.

V is TRBV7-2 and J is TRBJ1-2; weak D call: TRBD1 (5 bases). CDR3 length: 15 residues. CDR1 SGHTA and CDR2 FQGNSA come from the germline V gene. Trimming stripped 5 bases from V and 2 bases from J, with 15 bases between. This chain's CDR3 is CASSPRVWGNYGYTF. CDR3 DNA sequence: TGTGCCAGCAGCCCCCGAGTGTGGGGGAACTATGGCTACACCTTC.

This clonotype has a single count. The rearrangement links TRBV7-2 to TRBJ1-4, with a possible D match to TRBD1 (5 bases). CDR1 SGHTA and CDR2 FQGNSA come from the germline V gene. This CDR3 is built from 15 residues. V was shortened by 6 bases and J by 12 bases, with 23 bases between the two germline ends. CDR3 DNA sequence: TGTGCCAGCAGTTACAAATGGGACTCTCACCGGGAACTGTTTTTT. This codes for CASSYKWDSHRELFF.

This clonotype was seen many times. This rearrangement joins TRBV6-1 to TRBJ1-1; 10 nucleotides line up with TRBD1. Germline V gene sequence: CDR1 MNHNS, CDR2 SASEGT. The ends lost 6 bases at V and 5 bases at J; junction bases unmatched: 6. This CDR3 has 14 residues. CDR3 amino acids: CASRRDRGRTEAFF. The CDR3 DNA reads TGTGCCAGCAGACGGGACAGGGGACGGACTGAAGCTTTCTTT.

The V gene is TRBV5-6, the J gene TRBJ2-3; D gene uncertain. The CDR3 has 14 amino acids. V gave up 0 bases and J gave up 4 bases, with 9 bases separating them. The germline V gene encodes CDR1 SGHDT and CDR2 YYEEEE. In nucleotides, the CDR3 is TGTGCCAGCAGCTTGGTTGGGCAGGCAGATACGCAGTATTTT. Translating it yields CASSLVGQADTQYF.

In its sample, this clonotype was seen many times. The CDR3 DNA sequence: TGTGCCAGCAGCTCGGGCGACAGGGGATTCTATAATTCACCCCTCCACTTT. Amino acids: CASSSGDRGFYNSPLHF. The chain carries TRBV7-2 and TRBJ1-6; 8 bases fit TRBD1. Germline trimming cut 4 bases from V and 3 bases from J; bases unmatched to any gene: 8. CDR1 and CDR2 (germline): SGHTA, FQGNSA. There are 17 residues in the CDR3.

As concerns this clonotype: The junction and the germline gene differ at one end; a read error may be behind it. The chain couples TRBV10-2 to TRBJ2-4; 10 nucleotides agree with TRBD1. There are 19 residues in the CDR3. Germline values: CDR1 WSHSY, CDR2 SAAADI. For the CDR3, the DNA is TGCGCTAGCAGTGAGTCGACTCTGAGGGACAGGGGAACCAAAAACATTCAGTACTTC. It translates to CASSESTLRDRGTKNIQYF.

This clonotype was counted many times. The chain recombines TRBV11-2 with TRBJ2-7; possibly TRBD2 for D (7 bases). Trimming shortened V by 4 bases and J by 0 bases, and 19 bases separated the two germline ends. Germline V gene sequence: CDR1 SGHAT, CDR2 FQNNGV. There are 17 residues in the CDR3. CDR3 coding DNA: TGTGCCAGCAGCTCCGGACTAGGTCGGACAGACTCCTACGAGCAGTACTTC. Translated: CASSSGLGRTDSYEQYF.

The rearrangement joins TRBV2 to TRBJ1-5, with TRBD1 as a possible D gene (6 bases). There are 16 residues in the CDR3. V gave up 3 bases and J gave up 5 bases, with 17 bases separating them. Germline V lookup: CDR1 SNHLY, CDR2 FYNNEI. This CDR3 reads CASSEWRGRGDQPQHF. The CDR3 DNA sequence: TGTGCCAGCAGTGAGTGGCGGGGGCGGGGGGATCAGCCCCAGCATTTT.